What follows are 25 T cell receptor beta chains derived from one specimen sequenced in a study of blood T cell repertoires in COVID-19. Generated by immunoSEQ multiplex PCR, the TCRdb table keeps only in-frame clones and is missing some. The table has about 300,000 clones, roughly 91% seen once. Source material: peripheral blood. Receptors originate from a woman in her 30s with COVID-19, enrolled during active disease.

The chain is built from TRBV13 and TRBJ2-1; maybe TRBD2 (6 bases). Germline CDR1 reads PRHDT; CDR2 reads FYEKMQ (reference sequence). The length of the CDR3 is 15 residues. Trimming took 3 bases from V and 1 from J, leaving 10 bases between them. The CDR3 loop reads CASSFGAGSYNEQFF. DNA of the CDR3: TGTGCCAGCAGCTTTGGTGCGGGGTCCTACAATGAGCAGTTCTTC.

This chain joins TRBV2 and TRBJ2-2; 7 bases line up with TRBD1. The trim removed 7 bases at V and 6 bases at J, leaving 8 bases unmatched. Germline V gene data show CDR1 as SNHLY and CDR2 as FYNNEI. The CDR3 has 14 amino acids. The CDR3 bases are TGTGCCAGCAAACGACAGGGCGTCGCCGGGGAGCTGTTTTTT. Residues: CASKRQGVAGELFF.

The chain employs TRBV5-1 and TRBJ2-5; 15 bases map to TRBD2. V shed 9 bases, J shed 1 base, and the junction held 13 bases outside the gene matches. The V gene's germline CDR1 is SGHRS and CDR2 YFSETQ. CDR3 length: 18 amino acids. The CDR3 sequence is CATAEGLAGGQIQETQYF. The CDR3 DNA is TGCGCCACCGCGGAGGGACTAGCGGGGGGACAGATCCAAGAGACCCAGTACTTC. Variable domain in full (rest from reference TRBV5-1 and TRBJ2-5): KAGVTQTPRYLIKTRGQQVTLSCSPISGHRSVSWYQQTPGQGLQFLFEYFSETQRNKGNFPGRFSGRQFSNSRSEMNVSTLELGDSALYLCATAEGLAGGQIQETQYFGPGTRLLVL.

The chain employs TRBV4-1 and TRBJ1-2; maybe TRBD1 (6 bases). V lost 0 bases, J lost 10 bases, and 21 bases lay in between. The germline CDR1 and CDR2 sequences are MGHRA and YSYEKL. The CDR3 has 16 amino acids. CDR3 sequence: CASSQEYLSGASVYTF. CDR3 nucleotide sequence: TGCGCCAGCAGCCAAGAGTATTTGTCAGGGGCCTCGGTCTACACCTTC.

The rearrangement joins TRBV7-9 to TRBJ1-4, with 12 bases aligning to TRBD1. This CDR3 has 17 residues. Trimming removed 5 bases from V and 8 bases from J; junction bases left unmatched: 12. Germline CDR1 is SEHNR and CDR2 is FQNEAQ (reference sequence). The CDR3 DNA reads as TGTGCCAGCAGCGCCGGGACAGGGGGCGTTGTCAGCGAAAAACTGTTTTTT. Translation: CASSAGTGGVVSEKLFF. The full variable domain, rest sourced from reference TRBV7-9 and TRBJ1-4, is DTGVSQNPRHKITKRGQNVTFRCDPISEHNRLYWYRQTLGQGPEFLTYFQNEAQLEKSRLLSDRFSAERPKGSFSTLEIQRTEQGDSAMYLCASSAGTGGVVSEKLFFGSGTQLSVL.

The chain combines TRBV19 with TRBJ2-6; D is ambiguous. CDR1 and CDR2 from the germline V gene are LNHDA and SQIVND (reference sequence). CDR3 length equals 15 residues. The V end was cut by 5 bases, the J end by 0 bases, with 8 bases between. The CDR3 bases are TGTGCCAGTAGTCGCGAGAACTCTGGGGCCAACGTCCTGACTTTC. Its translation: CASSRENSGANVLTF. Drawing the rest from reference TRBV19 and TRBJ2-6, the complete variable domain is DGGITQSPKYLFRKEGQNVTLSCEQNLNHDAMYWYRQDPGQGLRLIYYSQIVNDFQKGDIAEGYSVSREKKESFPLTVTSAQKNPTAFYLCASSRENSGANVLTFGAGSRLTVL.

J is TRBJ2-3 and V is TRBV2; 8 bases agree with TRBD2. V was pared by 7 bases and J by 6 bases, with 18 bases of the junction left unmatched. There are 17 residues in the CDR3. Germline CDR1 reads SNHLY; CDR2 reads FYNNEI. The chain's CDR3 is CASMTELGLEEGDTQYF. The CDR3 bases are TGTGCCAGCATGACCGAATTGGGACTAGAGGAAGGGGATACGCAGTATTTT. Combining the CDR3 with reference TRBV2 and TRBJ2-3 gives the whole variable domain EPEVTQTPSHQVTQMGQEVILRCVPISNHLYFYWYRQILGQKVEFLVSFYNNEISEKSEIFDDQFSVERPDGSNFTLKIRSTKLEDSAMYFCASMTELGLEEGDTQYFGPGTRLTVL.

This clone appeared a single time. The gene calls are TRBV28 and TRBJ1-5; D is possibly TRBD1 (6 bases). V lost 4 bases, J lost 7 bases, and 11 bases lay in between. Germline CDR1 and CDR2: MDHEN and SYDVKM. CDR3 length: 13 residues. In DNA form, the CDR3 reads TGTGCCAGCAGTTGGACAGCAGCCCAGCCCCAGCATTTT. Its protein product is CASSWTAAQPQHF.

The rearrangement links TRBV2 to TRBJ1-1, with TRBD1 as a possible D gene (5 bases). Trimming stripped 7 bases from V and 0 bases from J, with 12 bases between. Germline CDR1 is SNHLY and CDR2 is FYNNEI. The CDR3 sequence is 14 residues long. The DNA for the CDR3 is TGTGCCAGCATGGGTGGGGCGTTGAACACTGAAGCTTTCTTT. Amino acids: CASMGGALNTEAFF.

The CDR3 DNA reads as TGTGCCAGCAGTAAATACTACGAGCAGTACTTC. Translation: CASSKYYEQYF. The chain combines TRBV6-2 or TRBV6-3 with TRBJ2-7; D gene unclear. V was pared by 5 bases and J by 3 bases, with 5 bases between. Germline values: CDR1 MNHEY, CDR2 SVGEGT. The length of the CDR3 is 11 residues.

The chain is built from TRBV11-2 and TRBJ2-1; 8 bases align to TRBD1. Losses at the gene ends were 1 base for V and 9 bases for J; bases not matched to a gene: 5. The CDR3 consists of 14 residues. Germline lookup yields CDR1 SGHAT and CDR2 FQNNGV. CDR3: CASSLGQGAGEQFF. The CDR3 nucleotides are TGTGCCAGCAGCTTAGGGCAGGGGGCTGGTGAGCAGTTCTTC.

The V gene is TRBV9, the J gene TRBJ1-2; 8 bases align to TRBD1. From germline, CDR1 is SGDLS and CDR2 YYNGEE. This CDR3 region has 13 residues. V shed 2 bases and J 9 bases; nucleotides not matched to a gene: 6. The CDR3, as DNA: TGTGCCAGCAGCGTCCAGGGGGCGAGGAGCTACACCTTC. This gives the protein CASSVQGARSYTF. Based on the CDR3 plus reference TRBV9 and TRBJ1-2, the full variable domain is DSGVTQTPKHLITATGQRVTLRCSPRSGDLSVYWYQQSLDQGLQFLIQYYNGEERAKGNILERFSAQQFPDLHSELNLSSLELGDSALYFCASSVQGARSYTFGSGTRLTVV.

The chain carries TRBV4-3 and TRBJ1-2, with D possibly matching TRBD1 (5 bases). V shed 1 base and J shed 4 bases, with 13 bases lying between them. Germline values: CDR1 LGHNA, CDR2 YSLEER. There are 15 residues in the CDR3. The chain's CDR3 is CASSQAEGSPYGYTF. Written as DNA, the CDR3 is TGCGCCAGCAGCCAAGCGGAGGGGTCCCCCTATGGCTACACCTTC.

V is TRBV6-4 and J is TRBJ2-3; TRBD2 matches 12 bases. The germline gives CDR1 MRHNA, CDR2 SNTAGT. The CDR3 length is 15 residues. J was trimmed by 3 bases and V by 5 bases; bases with no gene match: 3. Here the CDR3 DNA reads TGTGCCAGCAGTTCCACTAGCGGGGGGACAGATACGCAGTATTTT. Encoded protein: CASSSTSGGTDTQYF.

The genes are TRBV6-5 and TRBJ1-1, with 7 bases that match TRBD1. Per germline, CDR1 MNHEY and CDR2 SVGAGI. V trimming: 3 bases; J trimming: 6 bases; junction bases outside the gene matches: 4. This CDR3 spans 13 amino acids. CDR3 DNA: TGTGCCAGCAGTTATTCAGACAGGGCTGAAGCTTTCTTT. Its translation is CASSYSDRAEAFF.

The V call is TRBV9, the J call TRBJ1-2; D is undetermined. CDR3 length: 12 residues. Germline lookup yields CDR1 SGDLS and CDR2 YYNGEE. Trimming took 0 bases from V and 5 from J, leaving 5 bases between them. The CDR3 DNA reads TGTGCCAGCAGCGTAGGAGGTTATGGCTACACCTTC. Its translation is CASSVGGYGYTF. The full variable domain, in which reference TRBV9 and TRBJ1-2 provide the parts outside the CDR3, is DSGVTQTPKHLITATGQRVTLRCSPRSGDLSVYWYQQSLDQGLQFLIQYYNGEERAKGNILERFSAQQFPDLHSELNLSSLELGDSALYFCASSVGGYGYTFGSGTRLTVV.

The chain employs TRBV24-1 and TRBJ2-2; TRBD2 matches at 7 bases. The CDR3 is 13 amino acids. The V gene end was trimmed by 4 bases and the J gene end by 9 bases; junction bases not matched to a gene: 4. Germline CDR1 and CDR2: KGHDR and SFDVKD. Here the CDR3 reads CATSEGGVRELFF. The CDR3 coding sequence is TGTGCCACCAGTGAGGGAGGGGTCCGGGAGCTGTTTTTT.

The chain is built from TRBV18 and TRBJ2-3, with 8 positions matching TRBD1. Per the germline V gene, CDR1 is KGHSH and CDR2 is LQKENI. The CDR3 totals 15 residues. With 0 bases clipped from V and 5 bases from J, the junction kept 4 bases outside the gene matches. The DNA for the CDR3 is TGTGCCAGCTCACCACCGACAGGGGTGGGAGATACGCAGTATTTT. It codes for CASSPPTGVGDTQYF.

The genes are TRBV24-1 and TRBJ1-5; 8 positions agree with TRBD1. The CDR3 totals 15 residues. The germline V gene has CDR1 KGHDR and CDR2 SFDVKD. Trimming cost V 4 bases and J 2 bases; bases outside gene matches: 3. This chain's CDR3 is CATSEGTGGNQPQHF. The CDR3 nucleotides are TGTGCCACCAGTGAGGGGACAGGAGGCAATCAGCCCCAGCATTTT.

The chain recombines TRBV5-5 with TRBJ1-1; D not resolved. V lost 4 bases, J lost 6 bases, and 10 bases lay in between. CDR3 length: 12 residues. Germline CDR1 and CDR2: SGHKS and YYEKEE (reference sequence). CDR3: CASSPGFAEAFF. CDR3 sequence (DNA): TGTGCCAGCAGCCCAGGATTCGCTGAAGCTTTCTTT.

The CDR3 nucleotides read TGCAGCGTTGGACGACAGGGCCTCTACAATGAGCAGTTCTTC. This codes for CSVGRQGLYNEQFF. The rearrangement links TRBV29-1 to TRBJ2-1, with 7 bases identical to TRBD1. The germline CDR1 and CDR2 sequences are SQVTM and ANQGSEA. J was trimmed by 3 bases and V by 4 bases; bases with no gene match: 6. This CDR3 spans 14 amino acids.

V and J are TRBV28 and TRBJ1-1; 7 bases map to TRBD1. This CDR3 is 15 amino acids long. The V gene's germline CDR1 is MDHEN and CDR2 SYDVKM. The junction had 10 bases not matched to a gene; V was cut back by 5 bases and J by 4 bases. The CDR3 region is CASSPRTGKTTEAFF. CDR3 in DNA: TGTGCCAGCAGTCCTAGGACAGGAAAAACCACTGAAGCTTTCTTT.

J is TRBJ1-5 and V is TRBV27; D is perhaps TRBD1 (5 bases). This CDR3 comprises 15 residues. The germline V and J ends were trimmed by 7 bases and 4 bases, with 17 bases remaining between them. Germline CDR1 is MNHEY and CDR2 is SMNVEV (reference sequence). The CDR3 coding sequence is TGTGCCAGCAAACTGGAGGGGTCGTCAAATCAGCCCCAGCATTTT. It translates to CASKLEGSSNQPQHF.

J is TRBJ1-1 and V is TRBV29-1; the D is unclear. The CDR3 totals 13 residues. Trimming shortened V by 7 bases and J by 4 bases, and 16 bases separated the two germline ends. Germline CDR1 is SQVTM and CDR2 is ANQGSEA. The CDR3 spells CSATSGFGTEAFF. The DNA for the CDR3 is TGCAGCGCCACATCGGGATTCGGCACTGAAGCTTTCTTT.

The gene calls are TRBV5-1 and TRBJ2-5; possibly TRBD2 for D (6 bases). This CDR3 is built from 15 residues. Per germline, CDR1 SGHRS and CDR2 YFSETQ. V was cut by 6 bases and J by 1 base, with 16 bases left in between. CDR3 nucleotide sequence: TGCGCCAGCACCCCGAAGGCGGGGAGCCAAGAGACCCAGTACTTC. Protein sequence: CASTPKAGSQETQYF.